This TCR beta chain was sequenced in a study of cytomegalovirus exposure and HLA in healthy donors. General observations from the study: There were 150 or so TCR beta chains listed as cytomegalovirus-associated.

Both 60 Vbeta primers and 13 Jbeta primers went into the PCR. Measured with immunoSEQ multiplex PCR; TCRdb has only the in-frame clones, and not every one. The sample data list 150,000 to 200,000 clones. The CDR3 sequence is 15 residues long. Germline V gene sequence: CDR1 MRHNA, CDR2 SNTAGT. Unmatched junction bases numbered 8, after V lost 6 bases and J lost 3 bases. About this clone: The antigen is unknown.

This sequence originates from a woman aged 18 to 35 in good health and CMV-seropositive. Sequences were obtained from PBMCs. The chain joins TRBV6-4 to TRBJ2-1, with TRBD1 identical over 7 bases. The CDR3 coding sequence is TGTGCCAGCAGCGCCCGACAGGGTGGCTACAATGAGCAGTTCTTC. Its translation: CASSARQGGYNEQFF.